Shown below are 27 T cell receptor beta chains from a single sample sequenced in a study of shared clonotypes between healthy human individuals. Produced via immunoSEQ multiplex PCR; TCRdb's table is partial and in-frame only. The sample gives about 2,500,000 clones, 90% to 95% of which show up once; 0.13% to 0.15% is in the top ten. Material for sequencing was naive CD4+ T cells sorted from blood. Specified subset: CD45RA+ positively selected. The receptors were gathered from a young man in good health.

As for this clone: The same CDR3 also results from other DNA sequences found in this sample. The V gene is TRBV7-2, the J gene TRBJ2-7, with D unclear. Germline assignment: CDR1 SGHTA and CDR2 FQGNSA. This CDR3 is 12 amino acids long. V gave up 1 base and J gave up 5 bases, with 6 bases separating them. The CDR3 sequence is CASSLDFHEQYF. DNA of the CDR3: TGTGCCAGCAGCTTAGATTTCCACGAGCAGTACTTC. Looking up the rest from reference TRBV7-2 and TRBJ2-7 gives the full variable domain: GAGVSQSPSNKVTEKGKDVELRCDPISGHTALYWYRQSLGQGLEFLIYFQGNSAPDKSGLPSDRFSAERTGGSVSTLTIQRTQQEDSAVYLCASSLDFHEQYFGPGTRLTVT.

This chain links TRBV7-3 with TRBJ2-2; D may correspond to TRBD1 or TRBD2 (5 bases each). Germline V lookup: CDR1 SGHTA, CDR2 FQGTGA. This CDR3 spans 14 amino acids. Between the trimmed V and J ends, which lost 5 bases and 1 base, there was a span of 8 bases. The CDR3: CASSGDGNTGELFF. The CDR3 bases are TGTGCCAGCAGCGGGGACGGGAACACCGGGGAGCTGTTTTTT.

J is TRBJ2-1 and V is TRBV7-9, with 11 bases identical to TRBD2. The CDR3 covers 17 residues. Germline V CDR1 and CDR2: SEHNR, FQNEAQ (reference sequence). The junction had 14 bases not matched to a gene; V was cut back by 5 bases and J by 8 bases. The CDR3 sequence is CASSELAGALQGDEQFF. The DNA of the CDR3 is TGTGCCAGCAGCGAACTAGCGGGGGCCCTCCAAGGGGATGAGCAGTTCTTC.

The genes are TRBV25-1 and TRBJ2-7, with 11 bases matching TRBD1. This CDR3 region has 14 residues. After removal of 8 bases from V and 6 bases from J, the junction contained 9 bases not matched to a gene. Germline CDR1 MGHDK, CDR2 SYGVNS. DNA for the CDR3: TGTGCCAGCCCGGATGGACAGGGGGCGGGCGAGCAGTACTTC. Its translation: CASPDGQGAGEQYF.

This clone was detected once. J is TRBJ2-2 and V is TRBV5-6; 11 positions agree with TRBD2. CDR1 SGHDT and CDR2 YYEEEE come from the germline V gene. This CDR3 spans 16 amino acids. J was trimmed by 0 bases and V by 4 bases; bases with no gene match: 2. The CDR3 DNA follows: TGTGCCAGCAGCCGTAGCGGGAGGGCGAACACCGGGGAGCTGTTTTTT. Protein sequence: CASSRSGRANTGELFF.

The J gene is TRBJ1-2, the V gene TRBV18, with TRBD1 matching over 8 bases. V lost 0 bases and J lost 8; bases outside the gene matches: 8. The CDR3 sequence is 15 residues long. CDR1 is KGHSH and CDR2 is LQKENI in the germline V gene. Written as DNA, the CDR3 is TGTGCCAGCTCACCACCCGACAGGGGAGTTAAGGGCTACACCTTC. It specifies CASSPPDRGVKGYTF. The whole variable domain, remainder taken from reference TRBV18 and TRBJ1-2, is NAGVMQNPRHLVRRRGQEARLRCSPMKGHSHVYWYRQLPEEGLKFMVYLQKENIIDESGMPKERFSAEFPKEGPSILRIQQVVRGDSAAYFCASSPPDRGVKGYTFGSGTRLTVV.

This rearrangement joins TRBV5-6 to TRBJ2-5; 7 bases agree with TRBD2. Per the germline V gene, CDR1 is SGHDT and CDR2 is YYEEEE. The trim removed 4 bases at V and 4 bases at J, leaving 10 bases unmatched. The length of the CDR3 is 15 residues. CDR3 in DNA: TGTGCCAGCAGCCAGGGAGGGGATAATAGAGAGACCCAGTACTTC. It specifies CASSQGGDNRETQYF. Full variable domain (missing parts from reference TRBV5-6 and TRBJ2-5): DAGVTQSPTHLIKTRGQQVTLRCSPKSGHDTVSWYQQALGQGPQFIFQYYEEEERQRGNFPDRFSGHQFPNYSSELNVNALLLGDSALYLCASSQGGDNRETQYFGPGTRLLVL.

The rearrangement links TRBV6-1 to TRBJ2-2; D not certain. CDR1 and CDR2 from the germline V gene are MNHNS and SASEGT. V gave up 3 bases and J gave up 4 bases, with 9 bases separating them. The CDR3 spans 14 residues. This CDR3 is CASSEASLTGELFF. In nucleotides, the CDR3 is TGTGCCAGCAGTGAGGCCTCCCTCACCGGGGAGCTGTTTTTT.

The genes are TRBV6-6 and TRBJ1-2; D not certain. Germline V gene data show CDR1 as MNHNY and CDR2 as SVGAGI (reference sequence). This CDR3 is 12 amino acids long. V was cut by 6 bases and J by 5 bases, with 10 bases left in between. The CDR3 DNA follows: TGTGCCAGCAGACTAGTTCTTTATGGCTACACCTTC. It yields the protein CASRLVLYGYTF.

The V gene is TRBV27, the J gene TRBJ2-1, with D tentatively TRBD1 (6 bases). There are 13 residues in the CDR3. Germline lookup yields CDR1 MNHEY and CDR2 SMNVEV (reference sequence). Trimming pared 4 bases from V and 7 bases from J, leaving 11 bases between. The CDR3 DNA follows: TGTGCCAGCAGTTCTAACAGGGTTAATGAGCAGTTCTTC. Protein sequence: CASSSNRVNEQFF.

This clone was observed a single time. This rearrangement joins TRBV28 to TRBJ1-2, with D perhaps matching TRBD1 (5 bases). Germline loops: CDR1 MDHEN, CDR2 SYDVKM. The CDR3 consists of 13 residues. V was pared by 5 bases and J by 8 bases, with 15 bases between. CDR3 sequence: CASSTRDGLGYTF. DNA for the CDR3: TGTGCCAGCAGTACCCGGGACGGACTAGGCTACACCTTC.

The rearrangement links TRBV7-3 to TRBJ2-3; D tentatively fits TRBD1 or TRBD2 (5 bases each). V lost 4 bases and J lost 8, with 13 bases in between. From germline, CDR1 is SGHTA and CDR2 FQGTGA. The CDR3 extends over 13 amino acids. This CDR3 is CASSSTGRGTQYF. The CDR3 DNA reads TGTGCCAGCAGCTCGACGGGGCGCGGTACGCAGTATTTT.

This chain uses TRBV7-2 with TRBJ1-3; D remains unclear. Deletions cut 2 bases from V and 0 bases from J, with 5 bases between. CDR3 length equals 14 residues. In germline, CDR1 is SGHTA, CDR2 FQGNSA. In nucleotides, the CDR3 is TGTGCCAGCAGCTTATTAAACTCTGGAAACACCATATATTTT. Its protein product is CASSLLNSGNTIYF.

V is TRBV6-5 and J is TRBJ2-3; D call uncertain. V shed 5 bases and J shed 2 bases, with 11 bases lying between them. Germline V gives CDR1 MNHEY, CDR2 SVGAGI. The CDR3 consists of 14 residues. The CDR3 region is CASSLTDTTDTQYF. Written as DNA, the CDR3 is TGTGCCAGCAGTCTAACAGATACCACAGATACGCAGTATTTT.

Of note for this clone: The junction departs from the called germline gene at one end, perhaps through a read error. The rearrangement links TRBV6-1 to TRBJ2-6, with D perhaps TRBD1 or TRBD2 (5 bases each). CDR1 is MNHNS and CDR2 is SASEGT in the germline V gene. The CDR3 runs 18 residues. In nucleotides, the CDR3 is TGTGCCAGCAGGGAAGGGACCACCGTGCCCTCTGGGGCCAACGTCCTGACTTTC. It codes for CASREGTTVPSGANVLTF.

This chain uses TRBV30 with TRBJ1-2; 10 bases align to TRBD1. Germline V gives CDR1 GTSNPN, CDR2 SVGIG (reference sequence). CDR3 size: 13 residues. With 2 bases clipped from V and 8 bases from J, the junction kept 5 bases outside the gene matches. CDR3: CAWSFGTGVGYTF. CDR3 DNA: TGTGCCTGGAGTTTTGGGACAGGGGTAGGCTACACCTTC.

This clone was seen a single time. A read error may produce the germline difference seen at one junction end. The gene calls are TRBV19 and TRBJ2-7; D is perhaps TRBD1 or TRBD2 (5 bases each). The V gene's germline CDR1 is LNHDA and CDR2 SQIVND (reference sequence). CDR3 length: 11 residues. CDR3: CASSNRDQRFF. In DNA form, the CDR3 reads TGTGCCAGTAGTAACCGGGACCAGAGGTTCTTC.

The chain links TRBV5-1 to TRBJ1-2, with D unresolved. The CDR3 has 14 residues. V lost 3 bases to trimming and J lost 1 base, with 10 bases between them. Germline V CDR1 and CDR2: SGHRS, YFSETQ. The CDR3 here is CASSSAAYNYGYTF. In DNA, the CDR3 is TGCGCCAGCAGCTCGGCGGCCTATAACTATGGCTACACCTTC.

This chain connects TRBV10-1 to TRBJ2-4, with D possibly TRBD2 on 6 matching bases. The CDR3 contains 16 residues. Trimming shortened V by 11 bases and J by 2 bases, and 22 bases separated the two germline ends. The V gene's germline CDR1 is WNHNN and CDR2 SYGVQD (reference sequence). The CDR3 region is CARPNLHRETKNIQYF. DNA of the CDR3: TGCGCCCGGCCTAATCTTCACCGGGAGACCAAAAACATTCAGTACTTC.

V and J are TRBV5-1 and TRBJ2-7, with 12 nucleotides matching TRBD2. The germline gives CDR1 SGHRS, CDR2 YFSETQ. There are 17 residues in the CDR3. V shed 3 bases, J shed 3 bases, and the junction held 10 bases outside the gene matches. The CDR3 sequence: CASSWIGLAGLSYEQYF. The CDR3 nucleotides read TGCGCCAGCAGCTGGATTGGACTAGCGGGACTCAGCTACGAGCAGTACTTC.

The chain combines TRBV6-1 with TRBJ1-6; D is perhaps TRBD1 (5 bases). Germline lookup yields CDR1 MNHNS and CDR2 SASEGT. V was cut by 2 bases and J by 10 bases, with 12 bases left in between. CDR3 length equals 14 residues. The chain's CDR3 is CASSEQGQPSPLHF. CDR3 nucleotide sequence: TGTGCCAGCAGTGAACAGGGTCAACCCTCACCCCTCCACTTT.

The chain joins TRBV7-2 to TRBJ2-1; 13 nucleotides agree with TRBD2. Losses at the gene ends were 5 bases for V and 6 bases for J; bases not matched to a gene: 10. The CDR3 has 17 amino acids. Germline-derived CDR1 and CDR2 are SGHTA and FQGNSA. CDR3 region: CASSPGLAGVLRNEQFF. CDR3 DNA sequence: TGTGCCAGCAGCCCAGGACTAGCGGGAGTACTGCGCAATGAGCAGTTCTTC.

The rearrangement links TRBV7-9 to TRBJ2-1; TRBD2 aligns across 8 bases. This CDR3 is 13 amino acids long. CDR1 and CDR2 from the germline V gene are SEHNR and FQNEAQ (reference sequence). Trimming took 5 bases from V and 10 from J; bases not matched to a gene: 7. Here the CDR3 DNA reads TGTGCCAGCAGCACATTGAGCGGGGGAGAGCAGTTCTTC. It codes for CASSTLSGGEQFF.

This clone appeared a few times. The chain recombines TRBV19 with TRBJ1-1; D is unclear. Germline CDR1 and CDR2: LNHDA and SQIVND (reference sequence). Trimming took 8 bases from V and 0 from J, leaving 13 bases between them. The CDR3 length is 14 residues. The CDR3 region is CASSRARLNTEAFF. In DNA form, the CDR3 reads TGTGCCAGTTCTCGAGCACGGCTGAACACTGAAGCTTTCTTT.

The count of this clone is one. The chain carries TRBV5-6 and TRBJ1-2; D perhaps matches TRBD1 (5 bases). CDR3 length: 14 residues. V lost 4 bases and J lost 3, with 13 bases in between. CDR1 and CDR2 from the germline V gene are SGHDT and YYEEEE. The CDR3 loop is CASSDLREDYGYTF. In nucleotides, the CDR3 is TGTGCCAGCAGCGACCTCAGGGAGGACTATGGCTACACCTTC.

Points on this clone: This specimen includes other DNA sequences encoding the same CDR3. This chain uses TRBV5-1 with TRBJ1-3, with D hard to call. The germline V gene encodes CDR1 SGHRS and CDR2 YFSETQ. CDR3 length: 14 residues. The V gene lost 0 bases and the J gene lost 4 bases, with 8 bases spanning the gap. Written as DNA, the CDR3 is TGCGCCAGCAGCTTGGATCCTACCGGAAACACCATATATTTT. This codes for CASSLDPTGNTIYF.

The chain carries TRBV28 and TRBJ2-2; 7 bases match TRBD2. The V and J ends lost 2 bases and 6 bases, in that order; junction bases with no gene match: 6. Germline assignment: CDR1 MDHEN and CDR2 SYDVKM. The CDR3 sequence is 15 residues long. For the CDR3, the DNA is TGTGCCAGCAGTTTACCGGAACGGGGGGCCGGGGAGCTGTTTTTT. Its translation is CASSLPERGAGELFF.